The rows below give T cell receptor beta chains drawn from one sample of a study of shared clonotypes between healthy human individuals. Some clones are missing from TCRdb's copy, which holds only in-frame ones; the method was immunoSEQ multiplex PCR. This table holds 2 million to 2.5 million clones, 90% to 97% found once. Input material: naive CD4+ T cells sorted from blood. The receptors here all came from a man younger than 35 in good health. CDR3s include the opening cysteine and the closing phenylalanine or tryptophan. Fields, in order: V gene, D gene, clone size, J gene, CDR3 protein, CDR3 DNA. The D gene is left open where the match is weak. Clone sizes are given selectively: once, few, many, or a class where the clone is expanded.

TRBV2	-	-	TRBJ2-3	CASSRSDGADTQYF	TGTGCCAGCAGTAGGTCCGATGGGGCAGATACGCAGTATTTT
TRBV5-1	TRBD2	-	TRBJ2-1	CASSLLAGGPWNEQFF	TGCGCCAGCAGCTTACTAGCGGGAGGGCCCTGGAATGAGCAGTTCTTC
TRBV7-2	-	-	TRBJ2-1	CASSLGPGYNEQFF	TGTGCCAGCAGCTTAGGGCCGGGATACAATGAGCAGTTCTTC
TRBV5-1	TRBD2	-	TRBJ2-5	CASSLGPSGRQETQYF	TGCGCCAGCAGCTTGGGCCCTAGCGGGAGACAAGAGACCCAGTACTTC
TRBV6-6	TRBD1	-	TRBJ2-7	CASSPGTGGVNEQYF	TGTGCCAGCAGTCCCGGGACAGGGGGCGTGAACGAGCAGTACTTC
TRBV2	-	-	TRBJ1-1	CASSEPVRAFF	TGTGCCAGCAGTGAACCGGTGCGGGCTTTCTTT
TRBV29-1	TRBD1	-	TRBJ1-2	CSADRGQGPDGYTF	TGCAGCGCCGATAGGGGACAGGGGCCAGATGGCTACACCTTC
TRBV10-1	TRBD1	-	TRBJ1-1	CASRRDRATEAFF	TGCGCCAGCAGACGAGACAGGGCCACTGAAGCTTTCTTT
TRBV10-3	-	-	TRBJ2-2	CAINPGSNTGELFF	TGTGCCATCAACCCAGGGTCTAACACCGGGGAGCTGTTTTTT
TRBV19	-	-	TRBJ2-1	CASSIRDEQFF	TGTGCCAGTAGTATCAGGGATGAGCAGTTCTTC
TRBV2	TRBD2	-	TRBJ2-3	CASSERLGGSLDTQYF	TGTGCCAGCAGTGAACGCCTCGGGGGGAGTCTCGATACGCAGTATTTT
TRBV6-6	-	-	TRBJ1-2	CASSTQGNYGYTF	TGTGCCAGCAGTACTCAGGGGAACTATGGCTACACCTTC
TRBV28	-	-	TRBJ1-4	CASSTSGIGEKLFF	TGTGCCAGCAGTACCTCAGGGATTGGCGAAAAACTGTTTTTT
TRBV5-1	-	-	TRBJ1-3	CASSLGGISGNTIYF	TGCGCCAGCAGCTTGGGTGGGATCTCTGGAAACACCATATATTTT
TRBV30	-	-	TRBJ1-5	CAWSVGSNQPQHF	TGTGCCTGGAGTGTGGGGAGCAATCAGCCCCAGCATTTT
TRBV19	-	-	TRBJ2-5	CASSSTRGETQYF	TGTGCCAGTAGTAGCACCAGGGGAGAGACCCAGTACTTC
TRBV6-1	-	-	TRBJ1-5	CASSGTWDTRSNQPQHF	TGTGCCAGCAGTGGCACTTGGGACACCCGTAGCAATCAGCCCCAGCATTTT
TRBV2	-	-	TRBJ2-3	CASSERTVPDTQYF	TGTGCCAGCAGTGAAAGGACAGTCCCAGATACGCAGTATTTT
TRBV28	-	once	TRBJ2-4	CASQGTLAKNIQYF	TGTGCCAGCCAGGGGACACTAGCCAAAAACATTCAGTACTTC
TRBV4-1	TRBD1	once	TRBJ2-2	CASSRTEGQGITGELFF	TGCGCCAGCAGCCGAACGGAGGGACAGGGGATTACCGGGGAGCTGTTTTTT
TRBV29-1	TRBD1	-	TRBJ2-2	CSAGQGAGELFF	TGCAGCGCTGGACAGGGCGCCGGGGAGCTGTTTTTT
TRBV11-2	-	-	TRBJ2-2	CASSPLAVTGELFF	TGTGCCAGCAGCCCCCTAGCTGTCACCGGGGAGCTGTTTTTT
TRBV11-2	-	-	TRBJ1-1	CASSLSGVSGTEAFF	TGTGCCAGCAGCTTATCAGGGGTAAGTGGCACTGAAGCTTTCTTT
TRBV4-3	-	-	TRBJ2-4	CASSQEGRGNIQYF	TGCGCCAGCAGCCAAGAGGGCAGGGGAAACATTCAGTACTTC
TRBV18	-	-	TRBJ2-4	CASSPLGAKNIQYF	TGTGCCAGCTCACCCCTCGGAGCCAAAAACATTCAGTACTTC
TRBV5-6	-	-	TRBJ2-7	CASSLLMQTSSYEQYF	TGTGCCAGCAGCTTATTGATGCAGACGAGCTCCTACGAGCAGTACTTC